The 17 T cell receptor beta chains reported below all come from one sample, sequenced in a study of T cell responses to AZD1222 COVID-19 vaccine. Assay: immunoSEQ multiplex PCR; the TCRdb copy retains only in-frame clones and omits some. The sample consists of approximately 100,000 clones, approximately 90% of them appearing once. The source material was peripheral blood, sampled on day 0 of AZD1222 vaccination. These receptors were taken from an adult in good health.

The CDR3, as DNA: TGCAGCGCCTTACTAGCGGGGGGGCCGACCGGGGAGCTGTTTTTT. This translates into CSALLAGGPTGELFF. The chain uses TRBV29-1 and TRBJ2-2; 13 nucleotides line up with TRBD2. Germline values: CDR1 SQVTM, CDR2 ANQGSEA. The V gene end was trimmed by 7 bases and the J gene end by 5 bases; junction bases not matched to a gene: 7. The CDR3 is made up of 15 amino acids.

The chain is built from TRBV21-1 and TRBJ2-1. TRBV21-1 is a listed pseudogene. There are 13 residues in the CDR3. The CDR3 spells CARTTVVYNEQFF. As DNA, the CDR3 is TGTGCCAGAACTACAGTGGTGTACAATGAGCAGTTCTTC.

The CDR3 sequence is CASRAGTGTLSSYNEQFF. CDR3 nucleotide sequence: TGTGCCAGCAGAGCCGGTACAGGGACCCTCAGCTCCTACAATGAGCAGTTCTTC. V is TRBV7-8 and J is TRBJ2-1; D may be TRBD1 (6 bases). The CDR3 contains 18 residues. Trimming took off 6 bases at V and 0 bases at J, with 21 bases between the two ends. CDR1 SGHVS and CDR2 FQNEAQ come from the germline V gene.

This chain uses TRBV12-3 or TRBV12-4 with TRBJ2-2; 7 bases agree with TRBD2. Germline trimming cut 8 bases from V and 7 bases from J; bases unmatched to any gene: 1. CDR3 length: 11 residues. Here the CDR3 DNA reads TGTGCCAGCCGGGGGGTCGGGGAGCTGTTTTTT. This sequence encodes CASRGVGELFF.

The V call is TRBV5-5, the J call TRBJ1-1; 7 bases line up with TRBD1. With V trimmed by 3 bases and J by 0 bases, 8 bases remained unmatched. Germline assignment: CDR1 SGHKS and CDR2 YYEKEE (reference sequence). The CDR3 spans 16 residues. The CDR3 DNA reads as TGTGCCAGCAGCTCCCTAGGGACAGTCATGAACACTGAAGCTTTCTTT. This encodes CASSSLGTVMNTEAFF.

V and J are TRBV5-6 and TRBJ1-4; D call uncertain. Trimming removed 1 base at V and 8 bases at J, with 12 bases between. The CDR3 length is 14 residues. Germline loops: CDR1 SGHDT, CDR2 YYEEEE. The CDR3 coding sequence is TGTGCCAGCAGCTTGTGGGGAGCGGGGGAAAAACTGTTTTTT. Translating it yields CASSLWGAGEKLFF.

The chain uses TRBV19 and TRBJ1-2; the match to TRBD1 covers 11 bases. V gave up 7 bases and J gave up 2 bases; unmatched junction bases: 9. The germline gives CDR1 LNHDA, CDR2 SQIVND (reference sequence). The CDR3 sequence is 16 residues long. Written as DNA, the CDR3 is TGTGCCAGTACCGGGACAGGGGGGGCTTACAACTATGGCTACACCTTC. Protein product: CASTGTGGAYNYGYTF.

The chain is built from TRBV11-2 and TRBJ1-1; D unresolved. This CDR3 comprises 13 residues. Trimming removed 2 bases from V and 1 base from J, with 5 bases in between. The germline V gene encodes CDR1 SGHAT and CDR2 FQNNGV. CDR3 nucleotides: TGTGCCAGCAGCTTATCTGGGAACACTGAAGCTTTCTTT. This translates into CASSLSGNTEAFF.

V usage is TRBV4-1 and J usage is TRBJ1-1; the D gene is possibly TRBD1 (6 bases). Germline V gene data show CDR1 as MGHRA and CDR2 as YSYEKL. Trimming shortened V by 7 bases and J by 8 bases, and 20 bases separated the two germline ends. This CDR3 spans 14 amino acids. As DNA, the CDR3 is TGCGCCAGCACACCTATAACGAACAGGGCCGAAGCTTTCTTT. It codes for CASTPITNRAEAFF.

This clone appeared a single time. This rearrangement joins TRBV11-3 to TRBJ2-2; 7 bases match TRBD1. Trimming at V came to 5 bases and at J to 6 bases, leaving 6 bases not matched to a gene. From germline, CDR1 is SGHNT and CDR2 YENEEA. The length of the CDR3 is 14 residues. The DNA of the CDR3 is TGTGCCAGCAGCACCGACCAGGGGGCCGGGGAGCTGTTTTTT. This encodes CASSTDQGAGELFF. Together with reference TRBV11-3 and TRBJ2-2, the CDR3 gives the full variable domain: EAGVVQSPRYKIIEKKQPVAFWCNPISGHNTLYWYLQNLGQGPELLIRYENEEAVDDSQLPKDRFSAERLKGVDSTLKIQPAELGDSAVYLCASSTDQGAGELFFGEGSRLTVL.

The chain has TRBV19 and TRBJ1-1; no clear D. V was shortened by 2 bases and J by 5 bases, with 9 bases between the two germline ends. Germline V gives CDR1 LNHDA, CDR2 SQIVND (reference sequence). The CDR3 contains 13 residues. The DNA of the CDR3 is TGTGCCAGTAGTATAAGGGATCGAACTGAAGCTTTCTTT. Translation gives CASSIRDRTEAFF.

The chain combines TRBV28 with TRBJ2-5, with 7 positions matching TRBD1. Losses at the gene ends were 3 bases for V and 1 base for J; bases not matched to a gene: 5. The CDR3 extends over 15 amino acids. CDR1 is MDHEN, CDR2 SYDVKM, per germline. The CDR3 coding sequence is TGTGCCAGCAGTTTTGGGGACAGTTCCCAAGAGACCCAGTACTTC. This codes for CASSFGDSSQETQYF.

The J gene is TRBJ1-4, the V gene TRBV5-1; D is perhaps TRBD1 (6 bases). The CDR3 runs to 15 residues. Trimming stripped 0 bases from V and 10 bases from J, with 16 bases between. Germline assignment: CDR1 SGHRS and CDR2 YFSETQ. The CDR3 region has the DNA TGCGCCAGCAGCTTGGCCCCAGGGGATAGTGGAAAACTGTTTTTT. This gives the protein CASSLAPGDSGKLFF. Variable domain in full (rest from reference TRBV5-1 and TRBJ1-4): KAGVTQTPRYLIKTRGQQVTLSCSPISGHRSVSWYQQTPGQGLQFLFEYFSETQRNKGNFPGRFSGRQFSNSRSEMNVSTLELGDSALYLCASSLAPGDSGKLFFGSGTQLSVL.

The chain uses TRBV28 and TRBJ1-6; 7 nucleotides agree with TRBD1. V gave up 10 bases and J gave up 6 bases; unmatched junction bases: 6. The CDR3 consists of 13 residues. Germline V gene lookup returns CDR1 MDHEN and CDR2 SYDVKM. The CDR3, as DNA: TGTGCCACTTCCCGGGACAGTAATTCACCCCTCCACTTT. It codes for CATSRDSNSPLHF.

J is TRBJ2-1 and V is TRBV10-3, with D perhaps matching TRBD1 (5 bases). CDR3 size: 16 residues. Trimming pared 3 bases from V and 0 bases from J, leaving 12 bases between. CDR1 and CDR2 from the germline V gene are ENHRY and SYGVKD. The CDR3 DNA reads as TGTGCCATCAGTGATCGTAAGGGGCGCTCCTACAATGAGCAGTTCTTC. It is translated as CAISDRKGRSYNEQFF.

This clone was seen only once. This CDR3 reads CASSPSQGTQYF. The CDR3, as DNA: TGTGCCAGCAGCCCCAGTCAGGGTACGCAGTATTTT. This sequence joins TRBV3-1 (or the pseudogene TRBV3-2) and TRBJ2-3; tentatively, D is TRBD1 (5 bases). V gave up 4 bases and J gave up 8 bases, with 10 bases separating them. Germline V gene sequence: CDR1 LGHDT, CDR2 YNNKEL (reference sequence). The CDR3 has 12 amino acids.

The V gene is TRBV7-2, the J gene TRBJ1-2, with D possibly TRBD1 on 5 matching bases. Germline loops: CDR1 SGHTA, CDR2 FQGNSA. The CDR3 loop spans 13 amino acids. V gave up 2 bases and J gave up 8 bases, with 12 bases separating them. CDR3 in DNA: TGTGCCAGCAGCTTATCGGCAGGGTGGGGCTACACCTTC. Its translation: CASSLSAGWGYTF. Combining the CDR3 with reference TRBV7-2 and TRBJ1-2 gives the whole variable domain GAGVSQSPSNKVTEKGKDVELRCDPISGHTALYWYRQSLGQGLEFLIYFQGNSAPDKSGLPSDRFSAERTGGSVSTLTIQRTQQEDSAVYLCASSLSAGWGYTFGSGTRLTVV.